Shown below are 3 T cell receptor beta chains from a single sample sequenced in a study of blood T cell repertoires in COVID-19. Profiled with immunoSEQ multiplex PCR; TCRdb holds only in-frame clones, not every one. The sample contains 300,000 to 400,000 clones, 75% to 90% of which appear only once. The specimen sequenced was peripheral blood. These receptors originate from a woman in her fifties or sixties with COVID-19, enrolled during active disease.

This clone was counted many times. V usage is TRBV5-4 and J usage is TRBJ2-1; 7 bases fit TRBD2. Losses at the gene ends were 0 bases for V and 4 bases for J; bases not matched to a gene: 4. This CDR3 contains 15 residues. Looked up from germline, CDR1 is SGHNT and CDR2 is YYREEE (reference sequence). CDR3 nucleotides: TGTGCCAGCAGCTTGGTAGCGGGTCCTTACAATGAGCAGTTCTTC. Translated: CASSLVAGPYNEQFF.

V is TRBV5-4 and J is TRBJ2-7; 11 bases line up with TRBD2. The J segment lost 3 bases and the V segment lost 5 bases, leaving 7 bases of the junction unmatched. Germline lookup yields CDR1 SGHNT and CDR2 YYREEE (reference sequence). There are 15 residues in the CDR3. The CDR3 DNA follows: TGTGCCAGCAGTCAAAGACTAGCGGGACACTACGAGCAGTACTTC. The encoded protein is CASSQRLAGHYEQYF.

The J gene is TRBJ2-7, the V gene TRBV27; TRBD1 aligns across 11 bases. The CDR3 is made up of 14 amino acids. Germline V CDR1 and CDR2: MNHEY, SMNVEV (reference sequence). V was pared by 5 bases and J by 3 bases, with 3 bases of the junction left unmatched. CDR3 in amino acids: CASSRTGGFYEQYF. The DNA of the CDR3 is TGTGCCAGCAGTCGGACAGGGGGCTTCTACGAGCAGTACTTC.